These 20 T cell receptor beta chains were all obtained from the same sample, sequenced in a study of CD8 T cells in ankylosing spondylitis. A single record per CDR3 protein comes from TCRdb applying MiXCR to the 5' RACE reads. The sample lists about 36,000 distinct CDR3 sequences; 8% to 13% were seen once. Specimen: synovial fluid, either unsorted or a sorted T cell fraction (not recorded which). These receptors all come from a male donor with ankylosing spondylitis.

V usage is TRBV5-1 and J usage is TRBJ1-1; a weak D match, TRBD1 (5 bases). Trimming removed 0 bases at V and 3 bases at J, with 12 bases between. Germline CDR1 reads SGHRS; CDR2 reads YFSETQ. The CDR3 loop spans 15 amino acids. The CDR3 nucleotides are TGCGCCAGCAGCTTGGTAGGCGGGGCGCACACTGAAGCTTTCTTT. This encodes CASSLVGGAHTEAFF.

Only a few counts were recorded for this clonotype. The chain combines TRBV12-3 or TRBV12-4 with TRBJ2-1; TRBD2 is a possible D gene (5 bases). Trimming took off 6 bases at V and 3 bases at J, with 15 bases between the two ends. The length of the CDR3 is 15 residues. The CDR3 loop is CASRPGSDFYNEQFF. The CDR3 DNA follows: TGTGCCAGCAGACCGGGGTCTGATTTCTACAATGAGCAGTTCTTC.

This clonotype came up many times. V gene TRBV29-1 combines with J gene TRBJ2-7; 13 bases agree with TRBD2. V was clipped by 0 bases and J by 2 bases; unmatched bases: 10. From germline, CDR1 is SQVTM and CDR2 ANQGSEA. The CDR3 totals 18 residues. The CDR3 nucleotides are TGCAGCGTTGAAGAATCTGTTAGGACTAGCGGGAGTACCTACGAGCAGTACTTC. Protein: CSVEESVRTSGSTYEQYF.

This clonotype was detected ten times or more. The chain links TRBV5-1 to TRBJ2-3; the D is unclear. Germline V lookup: CDR1 SGHRS, CDR2 YFSETQ. The CDR3 runs 14 residues. V was pared by 2 bases and J by 2 bases, with 9 bases between. DNA for the CDR3: TGCGCCAGCAGCTTTTCCGGATACACAGATACGCAGTATTTT. Protein: CASSFSGYTDTQYF.

V usage is TRBV28 and J usage is TRBJ1-3, with a possible D match to TRBD1 (5 bases). The CDR3 consists of 15 residues. CDR1 and CDR2 (germline): MDHEN, SYDVKM. The V gene lost 7 bases and the J gene lost 1 base, with 14 bases spanning the gap. CDR3 amino acids: CASKQAFTSGNTIYF. In DNA, the CDR3 is TGTGCCAGCAAACAGGCTTTCACTTCTGGAAACACCATATATTTT.

This clonotype was observed a handful of times. The gene calls are TRBV5-4 and TRBJ2-7; no clear D gene. The germline gives CDR1 SGHNT, CDR2 YYREEE (reference sequence). V was trimmed by 4 bases and J by 0 bases, leaving 2 bases between them. This CDR3 comprises 11 residues. This chain's CDR3 is CASSNSYEQYF. CDR3 bases: TGTGCCAGCAGCAACTCCTACGAGCAGTACTTC.

The chain uses TRBV7-9 and TRBJ2-2, with 8 bases matching TRBD2. Germline CDR1 SEHNR, CDR2 FQNEAQ (reference sequence). The CDR3 is made up of 15 amino acids. V was pared by 6 bases and J by 7 bases, with 10 bases of the junction left unmatched. For the CDR3, the DNA is TGTGCCAGCAGGCCCCCGGGACTAGGCGACGGGGAGCTGTTTTTT. Protein: CASRPPGLGDGELFF.

Many counts were recorded for this clonotype. The chain links TRBV5-4 to TRBJ2-7; tentatively, D is TRBD1 or TRBD2 (5 bases each). Trimming took 5 bases from V and 7 from J, leaving 16 bases between them. The CDR3 contains 13 residues. Per the germline V gene, CDR1 is SGHNT and CDR2 is YYREEE (reference sequence). CDR3 bases: TGTGCCAGCAGGGACTCGACGGGGCTGGAGCAGTACTTC. Translation gives CASRDSTGLEQYF.

This clonotype turned up a few times. This chain joins TRBV2 and TRBJ1-5; TRBD1 agrees at 7 bases. CDR1 is SNHLY and CDR2 is FYNNEI in the germline V gene. Trimming at V came to 7 bases and at J to 0 bases, leaving 6 bases not matched to a gene. The CDR3 sequence is 15 residues long. The CDR3: CASKTGWASNQPQHF. CDR3 nucleotide sequence: TGTGCCAGCAAGACAGGGTGGGCTAGCAATCAGCCCCAGCATTTT.

This clonotype was seen repeatedly, ten times or more. The V and J genes are TRBV10-3 and TRBJ1-4; D is ambiguous. The CDR3 totals 14 residues. V was shortened by 3 bases and J by 8 bases, with 13 bases between the two germline ends. CDR1 ENHRY and CDR2 SYGVKD come from the germline V gene. The CDR3 region has the DNA TGTGCCATCAGTGATAGAGGTGGAATGGAAAAACTGTTTTTT. This encodes CAISDRGGMEKLFF.

On this clonotype: A junction boundary mismatches the germline segment, possibly from a read error. V usage is TRBV7-2 and J usage is TRBJ1-2, with 7 nucleotides matching TRBD1. Germline V lookup: CDR1 SGHTA, CDR2 FQGNSA. CDR3 length equals 12 residues. The CDR3 loop is CASSPGTAMVGF. The CDR3 DNA reads as TGTGCCAGCAGCCCAGGGACAGCTATGGTTGGCTTC.

The chain joins TRBV19 to TRBJ2-1; TRBD1 matches 7 bases. V lost 0 bases and J lost 8; bases outside the gene matches: 13. The germline V gene encodes CDR1 LNHDA and CDR2 SQIVND (reference sequence). The CDR3 has 17 residues. This CDR3 reads CASSIDRTGASHDEQFF. The CDR3 coding sequence is TGTGCCAGTAGTATAGATCGGACAGGCGCAAGTCACGATGAGCAGTTCTTC.

This clonotype was counted at least ten times. The chain combines TRBV6-1 with TRBJ2-7; 7 bases agree with TRBD2. Looked up from germline, CDR1 is MNHNS and CDR2 is SASEGT. The CDR3 has 15 residues. After removal of 3 bases from V and 4 bases from J, the junction contained 9 bases not matched to a gene. The CDR3 is CASSEGQHSGYEQYF. As DNA, the CDR3 is TGTGCCAGCAGTGAGGGTCAGCATAGCGGGTACGAGCAGTACTTC.

V usage is TRBV3-1 and J usage is TRBJ2-1; 9 bases align to TRBD1. The CDR3 is 16 amino acids. Germline V gene sequence: CDR1 LGHDT, CDR2 YNNKEL (reference sequence). After removal of 4 bases from V and 4 bases from J, the junction contained 8 bases not matched to a gene. The CDR3 is CASSRATGGVYNEQFF. The CDR3 nucleotides read TGTGCCAGCAGCCGCGCGACAGGGGGAGTGTACAATGAGCAGTTCTTC.

The genes are TRBV6-4 and TRBJ2-3; the D is unclear. Looked up from germline, CDR1 is MRHNA and CDR2 is SNTAGT. The CDR3 is 17 residues long. The V end was cut by 4 bases, the J end by 1 base, with 18 bases between. The CDR3 coding sequence is TGTGCCAGCAGTGCCGTTGCGTGGGAAGAGGGCACAGATACGCAGTATTTT. The encoded protein is CASSAVAWEEGTDTQYF.

The chain employs TRBV7-3 and TRBJ2-5; D may be TRBD1 or TRBD2 (5 bases each). Germline lookup yields CDR1 SGHTA and CDR2 FQGTGA. This CDR3 is 15 amino acids long. Trimming took off 1 base at V and 5 bases at J, with 14 bases between the two ends. This chain's CDR3 is CASSLIGDAAETQYF. The DNA of the CDR3 is TGTGCCAGCAGCTTAATCGGGGACGCCGCGGAGACCCAGTACTTC.

This clonotype appeared many times. The chain joins TRBV20-1 to TRBJ2-1, with TRBD1 identical over 7 bases. CDR3 length: 14 residues. V gave up 2 bases and J gave up 2 bases; unmatched junction bases: 3. The germline V gene encodes CDR1 DFQATT and CDR2 SNEGSKA (reference sequence). This CDR3 is CSARIGTAYNEQFF. The DNA of the CDR3 is TGCAGTGCTAGAATTGGGACAGCCTACAATGAGCAGTTCTTC.

In this sample, this clonotype turned up many times. J is TRBJ2-7 and V is TRBV7-2; 8 bases are shared with TRBD1. Germline CDR1 SGHTA, CDR2 FQGNSA. This CDR3 contains 14 residues. V gave up 0 bases and J gave up 3 bases; unmatched junction bases: 1. In DNA, the CDR3 is TGTGCCAGCAGCTTAGCTGACAGGGGCTACGAGCAGTACTTC. Amino acid sequence: CASSLADRGYEQYF.

This clonotype appeared many times. The chain carries TRBV12-3 or TRBV12-4 and TRBJ2-1, with 8 bases identical to TRBD2. The V segment lost 5 bases and the J segment 3 bases; nucleotides outside the gene matches: 9. The CDR3 has 16 amino acids. CDR3 coding DNA: TGTGCCAGCAGTGTTCCGGGACTAGGAGTCTACAATGAGCAGTTCTTC. Translation: CASSVPGLGVYNEQFF.

The rearrangement links TRBV20-1 to TRBJ2-1; D possibly corresponds to TRBD2 (6 bases). CDR1 DFQATT and CDR2 SNEGSKA come from the germline V gene (reference sequence). The CDR3 totals 15 residues. V shed 0 bases and J shed 6 bases, with 15 bases lying between them. The chain's CDR3 is CSARDRASAGNEQFF. CDR3 in DNA: TGCAGTGCTAGAGATCGGGCTAGCGCAGGCAATGAGCAGTTCTTC.